These 14 T cell receptor beta chains originate from one sample sequenced in a study of blood T cells in healthy people across ages. The second PCR ran roughly 7 to 12 cycles with a sample-barcoded 5' primer and J-beta primers. TCRdb re-derived calls from the 5' RACE reads in MiXCR, one entry per CDR3 protein. The sample carries 450,000 to 600,000 distinct CDR3 sequences, approximately 26% recorded once. This sample also appeared in a second study, on T cells of mothers and their children.

Sequencing input: blood. These receptors all come from a boy aged 2 to 10 in good health.

As regards this clonotype: The junction shows a germline mismatch at one end, possibly a read error. The chain employs TRBV4-3 and TRBJ2-2; maybe TRBD2 (6 bases). The CDR3 consists of 15 residues. The V gene's germline CDR1 is LGHNA and CDR2 YSLEER. The CDR3 coding sequence is TGCGCCAGCAGCCAAGAAGTGAGCCGGGACGGGGGGCTGTTTTTT. Translation gives CASSQEVSRDGGLFF.

This clonotype came up a few times. The chain combines TRBV19 with TRBJ2-7; D unresolved. Germline loops: CDR1 LNHDA, CDR2 SQIVND (reference sequence). The CDR3 is 13 amino acids. V dropped 5 bases and J dropped 7 bases, with 15 bases sitting between them. The CDR3 protein is CASSGLIDGEQYF. As DNA, the CDR3 is TGTGCCAGTAGTGGGCTTATCGACGGGGAGCAGTACTTC.

The chain carries TRBV9 and TRBJ2-3, with a possible D match to TRBD2 (6 bases). CDR3 length: 14 amino acids. Germline CDR1 SGDLS, CDR2 YYNGEE. Trimming removed 3 bases at V and 3 bases at J, with 11 bases between. The CDR3 DNA follows: TGTGCCAGCAGCGGGGGGGAGAGAACAGATACGCAGTATTTT. This sequence encodes CASSGGERTDTQYF.

In this sample, this clonotype turned up a few times. CDR3 sequence: CATLDGAYEQYF. The CDR3 region has the DNA TGTGCCACCCTGGACGGAGCCTACGAGCAGTACTTC. This sequence joins TRBV6-6 and TRBJ2-7; D unresolved. The CDR3 consists of 12 residues. Germline values: CDR1 MNHNY, CDR2 SVGAGI (reference sequence). With 10 bases removed from V and 2 bases from J, the gap between germline ends came to 12 bases.

The rearrangement joins TRBV11-2 to TRBJ2-3, with 7 positions matching TRBD2. V lost 3 bases, J lost 2 bases, and 8 bases stayed unmatched. The CDR3 consists of 16 residues. Looked up from germline, CDR1 is SGHAT and CDR2 is FQNNGV. The CDR3 protein is CASSFRSSGITDTQYF. CDR3 nucleotide sequence: TGTGCCAGCAGCTTCCGCTCTAGCGGCATCACAGATACGCAGTATTTT.

This clonotype was picked up a small number of times. V usage is TRBV12-3 or TRBV12-4 and J usage is TRBJ1-1, with a possible D match to TRBD1 (6 bases). V lost 5 bases, J lost 6 bases, and 10 bases lay in between. There are 12 residues in the CDR3. Written as DNA, the CDR3 is TGTGCCAGCAGTCCTAGGACAGCTGAAGCTTTCTTT. Amino acids: CASSPRTAEAFF.

The CDR3 loop reads CASMAEGNTEAFF. The DNA for the CDR3 is TGTGCCAGCATGGCAGAGGGTAACACTGAAGCTTTCTTT. This chain joins TRBV6-2 or TRBV6-3 and TRBJ1-1; D unclear. This CDR3 is 13 amino acids long. Between the trimmed V and J ends, which lost 7 bases and 2 bases, there was a span of 11 bases. CDR1 and CDR2 (germline): MNHEY, SVGEGT.

This rearrangement joins TRBV5-5 to TRBJ2-5; TRBD2 matches at 10 bases. The J call may be in error: the DNA end matches TRBJ2-1 better. The CDR3 sequence is 15 residues long. Germline CDR1 is SGHKS and CDR2 is YYEKEE (reference sequence). The CDR3 DNA sequence: TGTGCCAGCAGCTTGCTAGCGGGAGCCCCCCATGAGCAGTTCTTC. Translated, it gives CASSLLAGAPHEQFF.

This rearrangement joins TRBV12-3 or TRBV12-4 to TRBJ2-1; D not resolved. V was shortened by 1 base and J by 0 bases, with 10 bases between the two germline ends. CDR3 length: 16 amino acids. CDR3 loop: CASSLEATSSYNEQFF. In DNA, the CDR3 is TGTGCCAGCAGTTTAGAGGCGACGAGCTCCTACAATGAGCAGTTCTTC.

V is TRBV7-9 and J is TRBJ2-6, with 7 bases identical to TRBD2. The V and J ends lost 6 bases and 2 bases, in that order; junction bases with no gene match: 7. Germline CDR1 reads SEHNR; CDR2 reads FQNEAQ (reference sequence). The CDR3 spans 16 residues. This chain's CDR3 is CASRTTRGAGANVLTF. As DNA, the CDR3 is TGTGCCAGCAGGACGACACGGGGGGCTGGGGCCAACGTCCTGACTTTC.

The chain is built from TRBV6-4 and TRBJ2-3, with a possible D match to TRBD1 (7 bases). Trimming left V 3 bases short and J 0 bases short, with 16 bases between. CDR1 is MRHNA and CDR2 is SNTAGT in the germline V gene. The CDR3 loop spans 17 amino acids. The CDR3 is CASSERSAGQSTDTQYF. The CDR3 DNA reads as TGTGCCAGCAGTGAAAGGAGTGCGGGACAGAGCACAGATACGCAGTATTTT.

The chain employs TRBV6-6 and TRBJ2-7; D uncertain. Trimming cost V 3 bases and J 3 bases, with 9 bases left between them. Germline assignment: CDR1 MNHNY and CDR2 SVGAGI (reference sequence). The CDR3 is 13 residues long. The CDR3 bases are TGTGCCAGCAGTTATGCTGGCCACTACGAGCAGTACGTC. Protein: CASSYAGHYEQYV.

The chain has TRBV11-2 and TRBJ1-4; no clear D. Germline CDR1 reads SGHAT; CDR2 reads FQNNGV. The CDR3 covers 14 residues. Trimming left V 3 bases short and J 8 bases short, with 13 bases between. The CDR3 here is CASSLAPPVEKLFF. DNA of the CDR3: TGTGCCAGCAGCTTGGCCCCCCCCGTCGAAAAACTGTTTTTT.

As regards this clonotype: Germline is not matched at one junction end, which may reflect a read error. The J gene is TRBJ2-1, the V gene TRBV7-9; D ambiguous. CDR1 is SEHNR and CDR2 is FQNEAQ in the germline V gene (reference sequence). CDR3 length: 14 amino acids. CDR3 in amino acids: CASNLPSRVNEQFF. CDR3 in DNA: TGTGCCAGCAACTTACCGTCTAGAGTCAATGAGCAGTTCTTC. The entire variable domain, with the rest obtained from reference TRBV7-9 and TRBJ2-1, is as follows: DTGVSQNPRHKITKRGQNVTFRCDPISEHNRLYWYRQTLGQGPEFLTYFQNEAQLEKSRLLSDRFSAERPKGSFSTLEIQRTEQGDSAMYLCASNLPSRVNEQFFGPGTRLTVL.